This T cell receptor beta chain was captured in a study of cytomegalovirus exposure and HLA in healthy donors. Study-wide results and limits: Researchers counted around 180 TCR beta chains as cytomegalovirus-associated. According to a later analysis, donors in an Asian-associated ancestry cluster reportedly had fewer N-insertions than the 666-donor mean.

As concerns this clone: Its target is unknown.

The V gene's germline CDR1 is MNHEY and CDR2 SMNVEV (reference sequence). The CDR3 is 12 residues long. J lost 10 bases, V lost 8 bases, and 8 bases had no gene match. Primers: 60 Vbeta forward and 13 Jbeta reverse. TCRdb's copy holds only in-frame clones and misses some; the assay was immunoSEQ multiplex PCR. The table has 130,000 to 150,000 clones, nearly 80% seen once. The TCR originated in a man in his forties in good health and CMV-seropositive. The J gene is TRBJ2-1, the V gene TRBV27; TRBD1 agrees at 7 bases. Sequencing was performed on PBMCs. CDR3: CASSLGGREQFF. Written as DNA, the CDR3 is TGTGCCAGCTCACTAGGGGGCAGGGAGCAGTTCTTC.